This T cell receptor (beta chain) appears in the sequencing data of a study of CD8 T cells in Susac syndrome. The RNA input was roughly 0.45 to 1 ug, and it was reverse transcribed with random hexamers. Multiplex PCR with immunoSEQ amplified the TCR beta CDR3 across 54 Vbeta and 13 Jbeta. TCRdb re-called the immunoSEQ multiplex PCR reads through MiXCR, storing one row per CDR3 protein. The sample contains about 190,000 distinct CDR3 sequences, roughly 95% of which appear only once. This clonotype occurred once. Specimen: CD4+ T cells from PBMCs. The receptor was derived from a human donor with Susac syndrome.

The CDR3 reads CASRPQGMNTEAFF. In DNA form, the CDR3 reads TGTGCCAGCAGACCACAGGGGATGAACACTGAAGCTTTCTTT. The gene calls are TRBV3-1 and TRBJ1-1, with 7 nucleotides matching TRBD1. V lost 6 bases and J lost 0; bases outside the gene matches: 4. The CDR3 contains 14 residues. The germline V gene has CDR1 LGHDT and CDR2 YNNKEL (reference sequence).